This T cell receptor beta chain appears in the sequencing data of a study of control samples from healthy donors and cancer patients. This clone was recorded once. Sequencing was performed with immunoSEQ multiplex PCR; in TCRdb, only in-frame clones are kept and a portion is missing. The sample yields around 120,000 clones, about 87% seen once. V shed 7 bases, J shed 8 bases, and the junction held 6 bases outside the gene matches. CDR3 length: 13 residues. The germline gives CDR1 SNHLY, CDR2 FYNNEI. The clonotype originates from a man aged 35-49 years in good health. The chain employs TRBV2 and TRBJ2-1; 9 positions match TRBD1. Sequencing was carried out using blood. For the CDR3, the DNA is TGTGCCAGCACCAGGACAGGGGATGATGAGCAGTTCTTC. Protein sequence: CASTRTGDDEQFF. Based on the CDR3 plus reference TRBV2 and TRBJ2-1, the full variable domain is EPEVTQTPSHQVTQMGQEVILRCVPISNHLYFYWYRQILGQKVEFLVSFYNNEISEKSEIFDDQFSVERPDGSNFTLKIRSTKLEDSAMYFCASTRTGDDEQFFGPGTRLTVL.